This record looks at one T cell receptor (beta chain) sequence and its context. This sample includes further DNA sequences coding for the same CDR3. These data come from a study of OX40 agonist ivuxolimab in advanced cancers. CDR1 and CDR2 (germline): SGHNT, YENEEA. V was shortened by 5 bases and J by 1 base, with 9 bases between the two germline ends. This CDR3 spans 13 amino acids. Generated by immunoSEQ multiplex PCR, the TCRdb table keeps only in-frame clones and is missing some. The data show about 17,000 clones, 78% seen once. Sequencing was performed on CD4+ or CD8+ T cells sorted from blood, taken in a trial of the OX40 agonist ivuxolimab. The origin of this receptor is an adult with an advanced solid tumor such as melanoma, head and neck, liver or kidney cancer. The rearrangement links TRBV11-3 to TRBJ2-7; TRBD1 might be the D (5 bases). This chain's CDR3 is CASSPGASYEQYF. The CDR3 coding sequence is TGTGCCAGCAGCCCTGGGGCATCCTACGAGCAGTACTTC.